This TCR beta chain was captured in a study of PD-1 blockade in mismatch repair-deficient tumors. Sequencing used immunoSEQ multiplex PCR; TCRdb keeps in-frame clones, though not all of them. The profile shows approximately 100,000 clones, 70% to 85% of them singletons. Study observations and caveats: After pembrolizumab, tumor-resident clones rose rapidly, then generally contracted before radiologic responses.

Mismatch repair deficiency was confirmed in all patients, by PCR or immunohistochemistry. Germline V gene data show CDR1 as SEHNR and CDR2 as FQNEAQ (reference sequence). Trimming cost V 6 bases and J 1 base, with 16 bases left between them. This CDR3 contains 15 residues. In the case of this clone: Its antigen is still unknown.

This chain joins TRBV7-9 and TRBJ2-7, with D possibly being TRBD2 (6 bases). Material: peripheral blood, obtained 35 to 37 weeks after starting pembrolizumab. The sequence derives from an adult with mismatch repair-deficient cancer. The CDR3: CASSLLRDGSYEQYF. The CDR3 bases are TGTGCCAGCAGTTTACTGCGGGACGGTTCCTACGAGCAGTACTTC.